This entry is about one T cell receptor beta chain. Its matching antigen is unknown. Unique molecular identifiers were present on the cDNA, which also gained a universal primer site by template switching. TCRdb re-called the 5' RACE reads through MiXCR, storing one row per CDR3 protein. The table shows 250,000 to 350,000 distinct CDR3 sequences, with 9.5% occurring only once. The source of the sample is a study of identical twins. Study-level findings and limits: Twin pairs had excess sharing that was weaker in beta out-of-frame sequences. Out-of-frame TCR alpha sharing in monozygotic twins exceeded recombination model predictions.

CDR1 is SGHKS and CDR2 is YYEKEE in the germline V gene (reference sequence). CDR3 length: 17 amino acids. V dropped 5 bases and J dropped 7; count of bases not matched to a gene: 10. These data were likewise used in another study, on yellow fever vaccine responses in identical twins.

This TCR was sampled from a woman in her late teens or twenties in good health. The specimen was CD8+ T cells sorted from blood. The rearrangement joins TRBV5-5 to TRBJ1-6; 12 bases map to TRBD1. The CDR3 nucleotides read TGTGCCAGCAGGGGGACAGGGGGCGAATATGGGAATTCACCCCTCCACTTT. Translated, it gives CASRGTGGEYGNSPLHF.